This T cell receptor beta chain was observed in a study of CD8 T cells in ankylosing spondylitis. The study's findings and limits: The study identified a TCR beta motif of roughly eight highly homologous variants that appeared characteristic of ankylosing spondylitis blood.

MiXCR, run by TCRdb on the 5' RACE reads, gives a single entry per CDR3 protein. The table has roughly 700,000 distinct CDR3 sequences, around 17% seen once. Germline loops: CDR1 DFQATT, CDR2 SNEGSKA (reference sequence). V lost 5 bases and J lost 0; bases outside the gene matches: 3. The CDR3 is 14 amino acids. A remark on this clonotype: Its matching antigen is unknown.

The receptor was derived from a male donor with ankylosing spondylitis. The sample consisted of blood, either unsorted or a sorted T cell fraction (not recorded which). The chain combines TRBV20-1 with TRBJ1-5; 8 nucleotides match TRBD1. The chain's CDR3 is CSARDRLSNQPQHF. The CDR3 DNA reads TGCAGTGCTCGGGACAGGCTTAGCAATCAGCCCCAGCATTTT.